This passage covers 9 T cell receptor beta chains from one sample sequenced in a study of CD8 T cells in ankylosing spondylitis (dated by TCRdb to the late 2010s). Libraries were prepared through 5' RACE. Sequencing instrument: Illumina HiSeq 2500. TCRdb reanalyzed the raw reads on its own, using fastp at Q25 for trimming and MiXCR for clone calling, and kept in-frame beta chains. Entries that share a CDR3 protein sequence are merged under the most common genes and DNA. Within this sample are about 220,000 distinct CDR3 sequences, with under 12% of them counted one time only. 21% of the sample rests with the top ten. Sequenced: blood, either unsorted or a sorted T cell fraction (not recorded which). Receptors were obtained from a male donor with ankylosing spondylitis or in good health (not recorded which).

This clonotype was observed at least ten times. V is TRBV5-1 and J is TRBJ1-6; the D gene is possibly TRBD1 (5 bases). Trimming pared 4 bases from V and 6 bases from J, leaving 17 bases between. CDR1 SGHRS and CDR2 YFSETQ come from the germline V gene. This CDR3 comprises 16 residues. CDR3 residues: CASSLSPQATNSPLHF. In nucleotides, the CDR3 is TGCGCCAGCAGCCTCTCCCCACAGGCAACTAATTCACCCCTCCACTTT.

There are many counts of this clonotype. The V and J genes are TRBV12-3 or TRBV12-4 and TRBJ2-2, with 7 bases aligning to TRBD1. The CDR3 runs 16 residues. With V trimmed by 5 bases and J by 5 bases, 11 bases remained unmatched. CDR3 loop: CASSPRTTGRTGELFF. For the CDR3, the DNA is TGTGCCAGCAGTCCTCGAACGACAGGGCGGACCGGGGAGCTGTTTTTT.

This clonotype has a handful of counts. The chain employs TRBV7-3 and TRBJ2-2; 8 nucleotides agree with TRBD1. The CDR3 consists of 16 residues. Looked up from germline, CDR1 is SGHTA and CDR2 is FQGTGA. With V trimmed by 5 bases and J by 8 bases, 13 bases remained unmatched. The CDR3 region has the DNA TGTGCCAGCAGCCCAGGGGGCTCGAGGGCAGCTGGGGAGCTGTTTTTT. Translating it yields CASSPGGSRAAGELFF.

The rearrangement links TRBV20-1 to TRBJ2-1; D may be TRBD2 (6 bases). The CDR3 consists of 13 residues. In germline, CDR1 is DFQATT, CDR2 SNEGSKA (reference sequence). CDR3 protein: CRVAVSSYNEQFF. The CDR3 region has the DNA TGCAGGGTAGCGGTTAGCTCCTACAATGAGCAGTTCTTC.

Ten or more counts support this clonotype. This chain connects TRBV24-1 to TRBJ2-1; 8 bases are a match to TRBD2. The junction had 6 bases not matched to a gene; V was cut back by 3 bases and J by 6 bases. This CDR3 spans 15 amino acids. Per germline, CDR1 KGHDR and CDR2 SFDVKD. CDR3 loop: CATSDPGTSGNEQFF. CDR3 DNA sequence: TGTGCCACCAGTGATCCCGGGACTAGTGGCAATGAGCAGTTCTTC.

Ten or more counts support this clonotype. The CDR3 DNA reads TGTGCCACCACGGTTGGCGGGGCAGGGAACCAGCCCCAGCATTTT. The encoded protein is CATTVGGAGNQPQHF. This sequence joins TRBV27 and TRBJ1-5; TRBD1 is a possible D gene (5 bases). Germline assignment: CDR1 MNHEY and CDR2 SMNVEV (reference sequence). The V end was cut by 10 bases, the J end by 7 bases, with 23 bases between. This CDR3 comprises 15 residues.

This clonotype has a count of ten or more. The gene calls are TRBV12-3 or TRBV12-4 and TRBJ1-2; TRBD1 might be the D (5 bases). CDR3 length equals 14 residues. V gave up 3 bases and J gave up 8 bases, with 16 bases separating them. CDR3: CASSLSLGLFGYTF. The DNA of the CDR3 is TGTGCCAGCAGTTTGAGTCTGGGACTTTTCGGCTACACCTTC.

The rearrangement uses TRBV14 and TRBJ2-5; possible D gene TRBD1, 6 bases. The CDR3 has 13 residues. Germline V gene sequence: CDR1 SGHDN, CDR2 FVKESK. Between the trimmed V and J ends, which lost 3 bases and 5 bases, there was a span of 10 bases. The DNA of the CDR3 is TGTGCCAGCAGCCAGGGACATCGGGAGACCCAGTACTTC. This translates into CASSQGHRETQYF.

This clonotype was counted a single time. This rearrangement joins TRBV5-6 to TRBJ1-4; 8 bases match TRBD1. J lost 7 bases, V lost 4 bases, and 9 bases had no gene match. CDR3 size: 15 residues. CDR1 and CDR2 (germline): SGHDT, YYEEEE. The CDR3 spells CASSLRGQGGEKLFF. In nucleotides, the CDR3 is TGTGCCAGCAGCCTACGCGGACAGGGAGGTGAAAAACTGTTTTTT.